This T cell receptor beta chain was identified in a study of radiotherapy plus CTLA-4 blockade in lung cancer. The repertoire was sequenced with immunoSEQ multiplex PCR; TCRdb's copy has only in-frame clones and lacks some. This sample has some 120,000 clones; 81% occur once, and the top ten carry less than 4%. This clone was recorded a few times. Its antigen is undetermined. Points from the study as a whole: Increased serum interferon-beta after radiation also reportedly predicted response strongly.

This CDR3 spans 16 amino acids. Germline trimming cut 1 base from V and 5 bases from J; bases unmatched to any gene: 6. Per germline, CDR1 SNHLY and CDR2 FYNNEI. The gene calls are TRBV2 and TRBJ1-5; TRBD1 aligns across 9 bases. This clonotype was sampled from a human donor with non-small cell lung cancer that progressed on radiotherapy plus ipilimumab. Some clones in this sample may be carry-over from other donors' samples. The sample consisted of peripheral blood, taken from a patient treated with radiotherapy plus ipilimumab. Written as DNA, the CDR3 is TGTGCCAGCAGTGAAGGGAAGGGACAGGGACATCAGCCCCAGCATTTT. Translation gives CASSEGKGQGHQPQHF.